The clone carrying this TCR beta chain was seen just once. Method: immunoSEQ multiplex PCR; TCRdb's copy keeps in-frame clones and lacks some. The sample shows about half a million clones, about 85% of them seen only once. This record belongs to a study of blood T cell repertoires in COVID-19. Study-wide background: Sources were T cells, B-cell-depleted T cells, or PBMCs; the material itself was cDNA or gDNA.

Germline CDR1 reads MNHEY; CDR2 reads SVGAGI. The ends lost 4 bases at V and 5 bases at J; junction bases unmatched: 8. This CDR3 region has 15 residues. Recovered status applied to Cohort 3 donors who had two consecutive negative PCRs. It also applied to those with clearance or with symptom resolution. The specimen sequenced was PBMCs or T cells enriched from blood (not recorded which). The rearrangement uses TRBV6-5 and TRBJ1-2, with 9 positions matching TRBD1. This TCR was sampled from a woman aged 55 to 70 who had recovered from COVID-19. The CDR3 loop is CASSSRQGVLYGYTF. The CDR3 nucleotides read TGTGCCAGCAGTTCCCGACAGGGGGTACTGTATGGCTACACCTTC.